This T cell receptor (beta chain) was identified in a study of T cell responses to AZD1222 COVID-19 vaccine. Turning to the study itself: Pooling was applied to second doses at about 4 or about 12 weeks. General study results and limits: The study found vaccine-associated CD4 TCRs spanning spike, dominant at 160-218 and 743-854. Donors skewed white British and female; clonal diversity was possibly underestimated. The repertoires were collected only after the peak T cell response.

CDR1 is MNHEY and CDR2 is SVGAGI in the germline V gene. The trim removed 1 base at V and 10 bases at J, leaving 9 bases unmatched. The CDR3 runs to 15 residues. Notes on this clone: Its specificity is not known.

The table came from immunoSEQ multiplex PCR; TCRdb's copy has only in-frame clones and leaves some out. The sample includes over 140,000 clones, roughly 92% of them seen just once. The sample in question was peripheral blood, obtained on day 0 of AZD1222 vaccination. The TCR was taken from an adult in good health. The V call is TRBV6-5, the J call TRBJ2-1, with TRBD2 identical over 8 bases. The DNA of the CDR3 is TGTGCCAGCAGTTACTTCGGGGGGGCCGCAAGGGAGCAGTTCTTC. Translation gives CASSYFGGAAREQFF.